These 19 T cell receptor beta chains came from one sample sequenced in a study of CD8 T cells in ankylosing spondylitis (dated by TCRdb to 2016 to 2017). The study at large found these results: A TCR beta motif made up of several highly homologous amino acid variants appeared to be characteristic of blood from ankylosing spondylitis patients.

Their recognized antigens are unknown. The method behind the library was 5' RACE. For sequencing, an Illumina HiSeq 2500 was employed. TCRdb's own reprocessing of the public reads used fastp at Q25 and MiXCR and kept productive beta chains. Rows with one shared CDR3 protein collapse into an entry with the most common genes and DNA. Present in this sample are some 700,000 distinct CDR3 sequences, 15% to 20% of which were seen just once. 19% of the sample is held by the ten biggest clonotypes. The sample consisted of blood, either unsorted or a sorted T cell fraction (not recorded which). These TCRs come from a male donor with ankylosing spondylitis.

This clonotype was observed many times. For the CDR3, the DNA is TGTGCCATCAGGCCAGGGACTAGCAGTAGCTACAATGAGCAGTTCTTC. This gives the protein CAIRPGTSSSYNEQFF. The V gene is TRBV10-3, the J gene TRBJ2-1; 9 positions agree with TRBD2. After removal of 6 bases from V and 3 bases from J, the junction contained 9 bases not matched to a gene. The CDR3 has 16 residues. Germline assignment: CDR1 ENHRY and CDR2 SYGVKD.

This clonotype was detected a few times. This sequence joins TRBV7-9 and TRBJ2-7; TRBD2 agrees at 9 bases. The germline V gene encodes CDR1 SEHNR and CDR2 FQNEAQ (reference sequence). The ends lost 8 bases at V and 5 bases at J; junction bases unmatched: 10. This CDR3 spans 14 amino acids. The CDR3 bases are TGTGCCAGCGAAAGTAGCGGGAGAGTCCACGAGCAGTACTTC. Its translation: CASESSGRVHEQYF.

This rearrangement joins TRBV20-1 to TRBJ2-5, with 10 bases fitting TRBD2. Germline V gene sequence: CDR1 DFQATT, CDR2 SNEGSKA (reference sequence). V lost 0 bases, J lost 5 bases, and 9 bases stayed unmatched. The CDR3 has 16 residues. CDR3 in DNA: TGCAGTGCTAGAGATAACCCACTAGCGGGATCGGAGACCCAGTACTTC. Residues: CSARDNPLAGSETQYF.

This clonotype was recorded a few times. The V and J genes are TRBV12-3 or TRBV12-4 and TRBJ1-4; D perhaps matches TRBD1 (6 bases). This CDR3 is 17 amino acids long. V shed 5 bases and J shed 5 bases, with 21 bases lying between them. This CDR3 reads CASSPPRGELQNEKLFF. In DNA, the CDR3 is TGTGCCAGCAGTCCGCCCAGGGGCGAACTTCAAAATGAAAAACTGTTTTTT.

The V and J genes are TRBV4-1 and TRBJ1-4, with D perhaps matching TRBD1 (5 bases). Germline V gene sequence: CDR1 MGHRA, CDR2 YSYEKL. Deletions cut 4 bases from V and 6 bases from J, with 12 bases between. The CDR3 spans 14 residues. The DNA of the CDR3 is TGCGCCAGCAGCCGGACACAAGGAGATGAAAAACTGTTTTTT. As protein: CASSRTQGDEKLFF.

V is TRBV12-3 or TRBV12-4 and J is TRBJ2-7; either TRBD1 or TRBD2 may supply D (5 bases each). The length of the CDR3 is 15 residues. Deletions cut 3 bases from V and 4 bases from J, with 16 bases between. In nucleotides, the CDR3 is TGTGCCAGCAGTTTTTCTACCGGGGCGGCGTACGAGCAGTACTTC. It encodes CASSFSTGAAYEQYF.

V usage is TRBV5-1 and J usage is TRBJ2-3; D remains ambiguous. The CDR3 covers 14 residues. Looked up from germline, CDR1 is SGHRS and CDR2 is YFSETQ. The V end lost 0 bases, the J end lost 1 base, and 6 bases lay between the germline ends. CDR3 sequence: CASSLVGRTDTQYF. The CDR3 DNA reads as TGCGCCAGCAGCTTGGTGGGCCGCACAGATACGCAGTATTTT.

CDR3 bases: TGCAGTGCTAGAGACCCTGGGACAGGGAGCTCCTATAATTCACCCCTCCACTTT. As protein: CSARDPGTGSSYNSPLHF. The chain uses TRBV20-1 and TRBJ1-6; the match to TRBD1 covers 9 bases. CDR1 DFQATT and CDR2 SNEGSKA come from the germline V gene (reference sequence). V trimming: 0 bases; J trimming: 0 bases; junction bases outside the gene matches: 6. There are 18 residues in the CDR3.

There are a few counts of this clonotype. This chain links TRBV7-9 with TRBJ2-7; TRBD2 matches 8 bases. Germline V gene sequence: CDR1 SEHNR, CDR2 FQNEAQ (reference sequence). Unmatched junction bases numbered 6, after V lost 3 bases and J lost 2 bases. This CDR3 is built from 15 residues. CDR3 region: CASSFEREGPYEQYF. The CDR3 region has the DNA TGTGCCAGCAGCTTTGAACGGGAGGGCCCCTACGAGCAGTACTTC.

This clonotype was recorded only once. The rearrangement joins TRBV3-1 to TRBJ1-4; D unclear. V shed 2 bases and J shed 4 bases, with 8 bases lying between them. Germline CDR1 reads LGHDT; CDR2 reads YNNKEL (reference sequence). The CDR3 loop spans 14 amino acids. The CDR3, as DNA: TGTGCCAGCAGCCAATCTACAGTTAATGAAAAACTGTTTTTT. Encoded protein: CASSQSTVNEKLFF.

The rearrangement uses TRBV10-2 and TRBJ2-7, with TRBD2 identical over 8 bases. In germline, CDR1 is WSHSY, CDR2 SAAADI. The length of the CDR3 is 13 residues. After removal of 11 bases from V and 0 bases from J, the junction contained 6 bases not matched to a gene. CDR3 amino acids: CAAGAGGSYEQYF. The CDR3 bases are TGCGCCGCCGGGGCGGGGGGCTCCTACGAGCAGTACTTC.

V is TRBV2 and J is TRBJ1-1; D gene ambiguous. V lost 2 bases and J lost 1, with 8 bases in between. Germline-derived CDR1 and CDR2 are SNHLY and FYNNEI. The CDR3 is made up of 14 amino acids. The CDR3 DNA sequence: TGTGCCAGCAGTGAACTGGGGTCGAACACTGAAGCTTTCTTT. It yields the protein CASSELGSNTEAFF.

The chain is built from TRBV2 and TRBJ2-1, with D perhaps matching TRBD1 (5 bases). CDR1 is SNHLY, CDR2 FYNNEI, per germline. The length of the CDR3 is 13 residues. V gave up 3 bases and J gave up 6 bases, with 9 bases separating them. The CDR3 loop reads CASSDPGINEQFF. CDR3 in DNA: TGTGCCAGCAGTGATCCAGGGATCAATGAGCAGTTCTTC.

In this sample, this clonotype turned up a few times. The chain joins TRBV21-1 to TRBJ1-1; TRBD1 is taken as the D call from the table, unchecked against the DNA. TRBV21-1 has pseudogene status. This CDR3 has 13 residues. The CDR3 reads CASSKEWGSEAFF. CDR3 DNA: TGTGCCAGCAGCAAAGAGTGGGGCTCTGAAGCTTTCTTT.

This clonotype was found a few times. The chain links TRBV7-2 to TRBJ2-7, with D hard to call. The CDR3 covers 15 residues. V was trimmed by 2 bases and J by 0 bases, leaving 11 bases between them. Germline assignment: CDR1 SGHTA and CDR2 FQGNSA. CDR3: CASSLQPSSSYEQYF. CDR3 coding DNA: TGTGCCAGCAGCTTACAGCCCTCGTCCTCCTACGAGCAGTACTTC. The full variable domain, its missing parts supplied by reference TRBV7-2 and TRBJ2-7, is GAGVSQSPSNKVTEKGKDVELRCDPISGHTALYWYRQSLGQGLEFLIYFQGNSAPDKSGLPSDRFSAERTGGSVSTLTIQRTQQEDSAVYLCASSLQPSSSYEQYFGPGTRLTVT.

On this clonotype itself: Since a far larger clone is one base different, this is likely a read error. The chain uses TRBV6-5 and TRBJ2-1; D possibly corresponds to TRBD1 (6 bases). The CDR3 runs 14 residues. Germline CDR1 MNHEY, CDR2 SVGAGI. Trimming removed 7 bases from V and 0 bases from J, with 10 bases in between. Here the CDR3 reads CASNLGGSYNEQFF. Here the CDR3 DNA reads TGTGCCAGCAATTTAGGGGGCTCCTACAATGAGCAGTTCTTC.

The table lists this clonotype with many counts. The gene calls are TRBV25-1 and TRBJ1-5, with 7 bases aligning to TRBD1. The CDR3 runs to 17 residues. The germline V gene has CDR1 MGHDK and CDR2 SYGVNS. The trim removed 4 bases at V and 1 base at J, leaving 10 bases unmatched. As DNA, the CDR3 is TGTGCCAGCAGTGCTGGGACAGAAGCCTGGAGCAATCAGCCCCAGCATTTT. Its translation is CASSAGTEAWSNQPQHF.

This sequence joins TRBV15 and TRBJ1-2; no clear D. The CDR3 length is 12 residues. The germline gives CDR1 LNHNV, CDR2 YYDKDF (reference sequence). The V end was cut by 4 bases, the J end by 3 bases, with 6 bases between. This chain's CDR3 is CATSTAHYGYTF. CDR3 nucleotides: TGTGCCACCAGCACAGCTCACTATGGCTACACCTTC.

The sample holds a few counts of this clonotype. This chain joins TRBV20-1 and TRBJ2-2, with TRBD2 as a possible D gene (5 bases). Germline V gene lookup returns CDR1 DFQATT and CDR2 SNEGSKA (reference sequence). The CDR3 is 13 residues long. Between the trimmed V and J ends, which lost 1 base and 6 bases, there was a span of 9 bases. The CDR3 region is CSARGESPGELFF. The CDR3 coding sequence is TGCAGTGCTAGAGGGGAGTCCCCCGGGGAGCTGTTTTTT.